This TCR beta chain was recorded in a study of shared clonotypes between healthy human individuals. Whole-study context: Sampling drew on donors who were a couple of women and a few men aged 18 to 49. Study-wide results and limits: Shared clonotypes: about 5% naive CD4, roughly 3.5% naive CD8, less than 2.5% memory CD4, about 0.41% memory CD8.

Produced via immunoSEQ multiplex PCR; TCRdb's table is partial and in-frame only. The table lists about 120,000 clones, approximately 70% of them singletons. About this clone: Antigen: not known.

CDR3 length: 19 amino acids. The V gene lost 6 bases and the J gene lost 3 bases, with 29 bases spanning the gap. Germline CDR1 reads ENHRY; CDR2 reads SYGVKD. The V call is TRBV10-3, the J call TRBJ1-2; no clear D gene. The TCR comes from a woman aged 30 to 39 in good health. Material: memory CD8+ T cells sorted from blood. The subset denotes: CD45RO+ cells pooled with CCR7-negative TemRA cells. The CDR3 reads CAIRTDPKETSPLDYGYTF. In DNA, the CDR3 is TGTGCCATCAGAACCGACCCCAAGGAGACATCCCCCCTGGACTATGGCTACACCTTC.